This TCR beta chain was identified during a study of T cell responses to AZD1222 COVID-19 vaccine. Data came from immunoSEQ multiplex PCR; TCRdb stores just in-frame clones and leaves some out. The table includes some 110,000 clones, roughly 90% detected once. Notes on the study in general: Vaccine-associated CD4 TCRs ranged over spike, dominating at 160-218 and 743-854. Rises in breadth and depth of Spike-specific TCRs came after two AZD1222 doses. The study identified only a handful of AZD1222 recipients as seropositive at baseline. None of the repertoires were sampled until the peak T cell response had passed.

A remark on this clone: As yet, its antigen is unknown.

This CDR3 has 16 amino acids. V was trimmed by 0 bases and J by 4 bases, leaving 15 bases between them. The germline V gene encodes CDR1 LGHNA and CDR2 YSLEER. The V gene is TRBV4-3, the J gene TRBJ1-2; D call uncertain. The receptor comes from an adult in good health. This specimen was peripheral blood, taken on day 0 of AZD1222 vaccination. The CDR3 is CASSQDPAGLFYGYTF. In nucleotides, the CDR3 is TGCGCCAGCAGCCAAGACCCTGCAGGACTCTTCTATGGCTACACCTTC.